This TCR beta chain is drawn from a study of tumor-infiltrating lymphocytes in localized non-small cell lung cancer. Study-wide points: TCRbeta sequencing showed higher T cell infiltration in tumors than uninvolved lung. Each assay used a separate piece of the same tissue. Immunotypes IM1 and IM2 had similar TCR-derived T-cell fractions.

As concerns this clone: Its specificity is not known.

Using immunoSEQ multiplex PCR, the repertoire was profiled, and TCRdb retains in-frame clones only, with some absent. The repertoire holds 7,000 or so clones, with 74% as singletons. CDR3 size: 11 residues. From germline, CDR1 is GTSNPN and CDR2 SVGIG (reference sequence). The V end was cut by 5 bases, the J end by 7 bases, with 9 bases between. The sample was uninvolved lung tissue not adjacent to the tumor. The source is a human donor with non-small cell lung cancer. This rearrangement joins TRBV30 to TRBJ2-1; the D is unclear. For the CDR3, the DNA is TGTGCCTGGGTAGGTCGGAATGAGCAGTTCTTC. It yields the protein CAWVGRNEQFF.